These 30 T cell receptor beta chains came from one sample sequenced in a study of OX40 agonist ivuxolimab in advanced cancers. Some clones are missing from TCRdb's copy, which holds only in-frame ones; the method was immunoSEQ multiplex PCR. The sample yields approximately 76,000 clones, 80% to 95% seen once. The material sequenced was CD4+ or CD8+ T cells sorted from blood, taken in a trial of the OX40 agonist ivuxolimab. The receptors were sampled from an adult with an advanced solid tumor such as melanoma, head and neck, liver or kidney cancer.

The CDR3 coding sequence is TGTGCCACCAGAGCCGGGGGCACTGAAGCTTTCTTT. It encodes CATRAGGTEAFF. The chain is built from TRBV15 and TRBJ1-1, with D possibly matching TRBD1 (5 bases). Trimming shortened V by 6 bases and J by 4 bases, and 9 bases separated the two germline ends. CDR1 and CDR2 (germline): LNHNV, YYDKDF (reference sequence). This CDR3 spans 12 amino acids.

The chain has TRBV5-6 and TRBJ2-1, with D tentatively TRBD2 (6 bases). The V and J ends lost 4 bases and 13 bases respectively, with 18 bases between them. Per germline, CDR1 SGHDT and CDR2 YYEEEE. The CDR3 sequence is 13 residues long. CDR3: CASSMAEGSEQFF. The CDR3 coding sequence is TGTGCCAGCAGCATGGCGGAGGGGTCTGAACAGTTCTTC.

About this clone: The identical CDR3 is also encoded by other nucleotide sequences in the sample. The chain recombines TRBV6-5 with TRBJ2-7, with no clear D. CDR1 is MNHEY, CDR2 SVGAGI, per germline. With 2 bases removed from V and 5 bases from J, the gap between germline ends came to 4 bases. The CDR3 spans 11 residues. CDR3 amino acids: CASSYGDEQYF. As DNA, the CDR3 is TGTGCCAGCAGTTACGGCGACGAGCAGTACTTC.

The chain uses TRBV5-6 and TRBJ2-7; D ambiguous. From germline, CDR1 is SGHDT and CDR2 YYEEEE. V lost 0 bases, J lost 4 bases, and 8 bases lay in between. The CDR3 is 13 amino acids. CDR3 protein: CASSLGASYEQYF. CDR3 bases: TGTGCCAGCAGCTTGGGGGCCAGTTACGAGCAGTACTTC. The whole variable domain, filled in from reference TRBV5-6 and TRBJ2-7, reads DAGVTQSPTHLIKTRGQQVTLRCSPKSGHDTVSWYQQALGQGPQFIFQYYEEEERQRGNFPDRFSGHQFPNYSSELNVNALLLGDSALYLCASSLGASYEQYFGPGTRLTVT.

The rearrangement joins TRBV5-8 to TRBJ2-5; D call uncertain. The germline V and J ends were trimmed by 0 bases and 2 bases, with 26 bases remaining between them. CDR3 size: 20 residues. Germline-derived CDR1 and CDR2 are SGHTS and YDEGEE. CDR3 region: CASSLGEIVWEPQPQETQYF. The DNA for the CDR3 is TGTGCCAGCAGCTTGGGCGAAATAGTTTGGGAACCCCAACCTCAAGAGACCCAGTACTTC. The variable domain in full, completed from reference TRBV5-8 and TRBJ2-5, reads EAGVTQSPTHLIKTRGQQATLRCSPISGHTSVYWYQQALGLGLQFLLWYDEGEERNRGNFPPRFSGRQFPNYSSELNVNALELEDSALYLCASSLGEIVWEPQPQETQYFGPGTRLLVL.

The chain is built from TRBV4-3 and TRBJ1-2; 7 positions match TRBD1. V trimming: 0 bases; J trimming: 8 bases; junction bases outside the gene matches: 6. The length of the CDR3 is 14 residues. In germline, CDR1 is LGHNA, CDR2 YSLEER. The CDR3 here is CASSQDFTGDGYTF. The CDR3 bases are TGCGCCAGCAGCCAAGATTTTACAGGGGACGGCTACACCTTC.

The chain recombines TRBV15 with TRBJ1-1; D is unclear. The ends were cut back, 3 bases at V and 0 bases at J, with 8 bases in the middle. The CDR3 contains 14 residues. The germline V gene has CDR1 LNHNV and CDR2 YYDKDF (reference sequence). DNA of the CDR3: TGTGCCACCAGCAGCCTTGACCTGAACACTGAAGCTTTCTTT. Its translation: CATSSLDLNTEAFF.

The J gene is TRBJ2-3, the V gene TRBV5-6; D could derive from TRBD1 or TRBD2 (6 bases each). V dropped 2 bases and J dropped 10 bases, with 17 bases sitting between them. The CDR3 is 14 residues long. The V gene's germline CDR1 is SGHDT and CDR2 YYEEEE. The CDR3 loop reads CASSFPWDSGAQYF. The CDR3 DNA sequence: TGTGCCAGCAGCTTCCCATGGGACTCAGGGGCGCAGTATTTT.

The chain is built from TRBV16 and TRBJ2-3; 10 bases are shared with TRBD2. V was clipped by 0 bases and J by 3 bases; unmatched bases: 3. The CDR3 has 16 amino acids. Per the germline V gene, CDR1 is KGHSY and CDR2 is FQNENV. CDR3 residues: CASSQSISGGTDTQYF. The CDR3 coding sequence is TGTGCCAGCAGCCAATCGATTAGCGGGGGGACAGATACGCAGTATTTT.

The gene calls are TRBV18 and TRBJ2-1, with a tentative D call TRBD2 (5 bases). Trimming left V 3 bases short and J 8 bases short, with 17 bases between. Germline CDR1 and CDR2: KGHSH and LQKENI. The CDR3 is 15 residues long. CDR3 DNA: TGTGCCAGCTCACCCGACTATCGGGTAAACGATGAGCAGTTCTTC. This codes for CASSPDYRVNDEQFF.

V is TRBV9 and J is TRBJ2-7; TRBD2 is a possible D gene (6 bases). CDR1 and CDR2 from the germline V gene are SGDLS and YYNGEE. V lost 4 bases, J lost 3 bases, and 8 bases lay in between. The CDR3 has 12 amino acids. The CDR3 loop is CASSPGVYEQYF. The CDR3 DNA reads as TGTGCCAGCAGCCCGGGGGTCTACGAGCAGTACTTC.

The rearrangement joins TRBV5-6 to TRBJ2-7, with D tentatively TRBD1 (6 bases). The CDR3 has 12 residues. V shed 6 bases and J shed 4 bases, with 11 bases lying between them. CDR1 and CDR2 (germline): SGHDT, YYEEEE. For the CDR3, the DNA is TGTGCCAGCAAGTGGCAGGGGTACGAGCAGTACTTC. It specifies CASKWQGYEQYF.

On this clone itself: The germline gene is not matched at one end of the junction; a read error may be the cause. The chain has TRBV7-7 and TRBJ1-2; tentative D call: TRBD1 (6 bases). Germline CDR1 SSHAT, CDR2 FNYEAQ (reference sequence). The CDR3 contains 22 residues. The CDR3 DNA follows: TGTGCTAGCAGCTTAGCGCGGGGGGCGGGGGCGACCCACTTGTATGTTTTCTATGGCTACACCTTC. The encoded protein is CASSLARGAGATHLYVFYGYTF. The entire variable domain, with the rest obtained from reference TRBV7-7 and TRBJ1-2, is as follows: GAGVSQSPRYKVTKRGQDVTLRCDPISSHATLYWYQQALGQGPEFLTYFNYEAQPDKSGLPSDRFSAERPEGSISTLTIQRTEQRDSAMYRCASSLARGAGATHLYVFYGYTFGSGTRLTVV.

V is TRBV13 and J is TRBJ2-3; TRBD2 agrees at 7 bases. The ends lost 0 bases at V and 5 bases at J; junction bases unmatched: 5. The CDR3 extends over 15 amino acids. The V gene's germline CDR1 is PRHDT and CDR2 FYEKMQ (reference sequence). The CDR3 reads CASSLGAGVLDTQYF. The CDR3 region has the DNA TGTGCCAGCAGCTTAGGGGCGGGGGTTTTAGATACGCAGTATTTT.

The rearrangement uses TRBV7-2 and TRBJ2-1; 7 nucleotides line up with TRBD1. Unmatched junction bases numbered 8, after V lost 5 bases and J lost 4 bases. The CDR3 sequence is 15 residues long. Germline V gene sequence: CDR1 SGHTA, CDR2 FQGNSA. CDR3 in DNA: TGTGCCAGCAGCCCCCGGGACAGACCTTACAATGAGCAGTTCTTC. Translation: CASSPRDRPYNEQFF.

This chain uses TRBV9 with TRBJ2-1, with D uncertain. The CDR3 has 12 amino acids. The germline V gene encodes CDR1 SGDLS and CDR2 YYNGEE. The V end was cut by 0 bases, the J end by 7 bases, with 5 bases between. The CDR3 DNA follows: TGTGCCAGCAGCGTAGCTTTGAATGAGCAGTTCTTC. Translated, it gives CASSVALNEQFF.

The chain uses TRBV6-5 and TRBJ1-2; D is ambiguous. Germline CDR1 reads MNHEY; CDR2 reads SVGAGI. CDR3 length: 15 amino acids. V was clipped by 2 bases and J by 1 base, with 11 bases between them. Written as DNA, the CDR3 is TGTGCCAGCAGTTACGTCGGGTTGAATAACTATGGCTACACCTTC. Its translation is CASSYVGLNNYGYTF.

The V call is TRBV13, the J call TRBJ1-6; D may be TRBD1 (6 bases). Trimming shortened V by 0 bases and J by 9 bases, and 9 bases separated the two germline ends. The germline gives CDR1 PRHDT, CDR2 FYEKMQ (reference sequence). The CDR3 covers 14 residues. CDR3 protein: CASSLGGGLSPLHF. CDR3 coding DNA: TGTGCCAGCAGCTTAGGGGGGGGGCTTTCACCCCTCCACTTT.

V usage is TRBV27 and J usage is TRBJ2-7; 9 bases match TRBD2. Germline CDR1 is MNHEY and CDR2 is SMNVEV (reference sequence). The ends lost 8 bases at V and 1 base at J; junction bases unmatched: 9. CDR3 length equals 15 residues. The CDR3 nucleotides read TGTGCCAGCCACAAGGGGACTAGCCCTTCCTACGAGCAGTACTTC. Residues: CASHKGTSPSYEQYF.

The chain links TRBV2 to TRBJ2-7; TRBD1 is a possible D gene (6 bases). There are 15 residues in the CDR3. The ends were cut back, 4 bases at V and 2 bases at J, with 15 bases in the middle. Germline V gives CDR1 SNHLY, CDR2 FYNNEI. CDR3 amino acids: CASSVMTGPPYEQYF. CDR3 in DNA: TGTGCCAGCAGTGTGATGACAGGCCCGCCCTACGAGCAGTACTTC.

The chain employs TRBV19 and TRBJ1-4; D is unresolved. Germline CDR1 is LNHDA and CDR2 is SQIVND (reference sequence). The CDR3 sequence is 15 residues long. V gave up 5 bases and J gave up 4 bases, with 14 bases separating them. CDR3 DNA sequence: TGTGCCAGTAGTTCCCTCTCGGGGAGTAATGAAAAACTGTTTTTT. Its translation: CASSSLSGSNEKLFF.

This sequence joins TRBV29-1 and TRBJ2-1, with D uncertain. This CDR3 is 12 amino acids long. V was trimmed by 1 base and J by 4 bases, leaving 5 bases between them. CDR1 and CDR2 (germline): SQVTM, ANQGSEA. The CDR3 region is CSVEGLYNEQFF. CDR3 bases: TGCAGCGTTGAAGGATTATACAATGAGCAGTTCTTC.

J is TRBJ2-7 and V is TRBV11-2, with D uncertain. CDR3 length: 13 residues. The V and J ends lost 5 bases and 1 base respectively, with 9 bases between them. Germline loops: CDR1 SGHAT, CDR2 FQNNGV. The CDR3 protein is CASSPGRSYEQYF. CDR3 nucleotides: TGTGCCAGCAGCCCAGGTCGTTCCTACGAGCAGTACTTC.

The chain links TRBV4-1 to TRBJ1-2, with 7 bases identical to TRBD1. The CDR3 sequence is 16 residues long. V shed 0 bases and J 9 bases; nucleotides not matched to a gene: 13. Germline V gives CDR1 MGHRA, CDR2 YSYEKL. CDR3 nucleotide sequence: TGCGCCAGCAGCCAAGATCAAACAGGGGAGTTTGGCCGCTACACCTTC. Translation gives CASSQDQTGEFGRYTF.

The chain is built from TRBV4-1 and TRBJ2-7; D not resolved. Deletions cut 3 bases from V and 5 bases from J, with 14 bases between. CDR3 length equals 14 residues. The germline CDR1 and CDR2 sequences are MGHRA and YSYEKL. CDR3 coding DNA: TGCGCCAGCAGCCAGTTGGGCCCCGCCAACGAGCAGTACTTC. It yields the protein CASSQLGPANEQYF.

CDR3: CASSPGQGYNEQFF. The CDR3 region has the DNA TGCGCCAGCAGCCCGGGACAGGGGTATAATGAGCAGTTCTTC. The rearrangement links TRBV4-3 to TRBJ2-1, with 10 bases lining up with TRBD1. The CDR3 is 14 residues long. The ends lost 4 bases at V and 7 bases at J; junction bases unmatched: 4. Germline V gene sequence: CDR1 LGHNA, CDR2 YSLEER.

The chain carries TRBV4-1 and TRBJ1-2; D is unresolved. Per the germline V gene, CDR1 is MGHRA and CDR2 is YSYEKL. CDR3 size: 14 residues. Trimming shortened V by 0 bases and J by 7 bases, and 12 bases separated the two germline ends. CDR3 nucleotide sequence: TGCGCCAGCAGCCAAGATTTGGGTTTATCTGGCTACACCTTC. This gives the protein CASSQDLGLSGYTF.

This clone showed up just a few times. The chain joins TRBV6-1 to TRBJ1-5; D ambiguous. In germline, CDR1 is MNHNS, CDR2 SASEGT. Trimming pared 5 bases from V and 1 base from J, leaving 9 bases between. The CDR3 loop spans 14 amino acids. The CDR3 DNA sequence: TGTGCCAGCAGTCGGAGGGAGAGCAATCAGCCCCAGCATTTT. Encoded protein: CASSRRESNQPQHF.

This chain connects TRBV29-1 to TRBJ2-7; D is unclear. CDR1 and CDR2 (germline): SQVTM, ANQGSEA. V was pared by 4 bases and J by 5 bases, with 6 bases between. This CDR3 is 10 amino acids long. In DNA, the CDR3 is TGCAGCGTTGTAGGCCACGAGCAGTACTTC. Protein product: CSVVGHEQYF.

The chain employs TRBV5-6 and TRBJ2-7, with D possibly matching TRBD2 (6 bases). The CDR3 covers 16 residues. Trimming took off 3 bases at V and 1 base at J, with 17 bases between the two ends. Germline V CDR1 and CDR2: SGHDT, YYEEEE. In nucleotides, the CDR3 is TGTGCCAGCAGCTGGGGGGTCGTCGGTCAGTCCTACGAGCAGTACTTC. This encodes CASSWGVVGQSYEQYF.